The 13 T cell receptor beta chains below all came from one sample that was sequenced in a study of blood T cell repertoires in COVID-19. Assay used: immunoSEQ multiplex PCR; TCRdb lists only in-frame clones, some missing. The sample lists around 170,000 clones; around 84% were seen once. The sequencing sample was made of peripheral blood. The receptors were gathered from a man aged 25 to 40 with active or convalescent COVID-19.

The chain joins TRBV7-9 to TRBJ2-7, with TRBD2 as a possible D gene (5 bases). The ends were cut back, 1 base at V and 5 bases at J, with 12 bases in the middle. CDR1 SEHNR and CDR2 FQNEAQ come from the germline V gene (reference sequence). The CDR3 is 14 amino acids. Here the CDR3 reads CASSLDQEADEQYF. CDR3 in DNA: TGTGCCAGCAGCTTAGATCAGGAGGCCGACGAGCAGTACTTC.

This chain links TRBV12-3 or TRBV12-4 with TRBJ2-3; a possible D gene is TRBD1 (6 bases). The CDR3 extends over 13 amino acids. V shed 5 bases and J shed 2 bases, with 8 bases lying between them. CDR3 DNA sequence: TGTGCCAGCAGTAGGGGGACCACAGATACGCAGTATTTT. This sequence encodes CASSRGTTDTQYF.

The rearrangement uses TRBV3-1 (or the pseudogene TRBV3-2) and TRBJ2-2; possible D gene TRBD1, 5 bases. V was cut by 8 bases and J by 4 bases, with 20 bases left in between. The CDR3 is 16 amino acids. Germline V lookup: CDR1 LGHDT, CDR2 YNNKEL (reference sequence). CDR3 protein: CASQGAEGWGTGELFF. The CDR3 coding sequence is TGTGCCAGCCAAGGGGCCGAAGGATGGGGCACCGGGGAGCTGTTTTTT.

The J gene is TRBJ1-2, the V gene TRBV6-5; D remains unclear. With 6 bases removed from V and 7 bases from J, the gap between germline ends came to 21 bases. This CDR3 is 15 amino acids long. Germline V gives CDR1 MNHEY, CDR2 SVGAGI. This CDR3 reads CASRIRRVGDFGYTF. CDR3 nucleotides: TGTGCCAGCAGAATTCGACGGGTCGGCGATTTTGGCTACACCTTC.

The V and J genes are TRBV29-1 and TRBJ1-1, with 9 bases aligning to TRBD1. The CDR3 is made up of 12 amino acids. The germline CDR1 and CDR2 sequences are SQVTM and ANQGSEA. Unmatched junction bases numbered 5, after V lost 7 bases and J lost 5 bases. The CDR3 DNA follows: TGCAGCGACTTGACAGGGGGGACTGAAGCTTTCTTT. Encoded protein: CSDLTGGTEAFF.

The chain has TRBV11-3 and TRBJ1-1; D uncertain. CDR3 length equals 15 residues. Per germline, CDR1 SGHNT and CDR2 YENEEA. V lost 1 base and J 1 base, leaving 10 bases between the germline ends. In DNA form, the CDR3 reads TGTGCCAGCAGCTTAGCTTTGTTCCCGAACACTGAAGCTTTCTTT. Translation: CASSLALFPNTEAFF.

The chain has TRBV4-3 and TRBJ1-2; no reliable D call. The germline V gene encodes CDR1 LGHNA and CDR2 YSLEER. The CDR3 has 15 amino acids. The V end was cut by 4 bases, the J end by 3 bases, with 15 bases between. The CDR3 protein is CASSRDRVGYYGYTF. Written as DNA, the CDR3 is TGCGCCAGCAGCCGTGACCGGGTCGGGTACTATGGCTACACCTTC.

This chain joins TRBV7-8 and TRBJ2-3, with 11 bases lining up with TRBD2. CDR3 length: 17 amino acids. The V segment lost 1 base and the J segment 1 base; nucleotides outside the gene matches: 4. The germline CDR1 and CDR2 sequences are SGHVS and FQNEAQ. The CDR3 sequence is CASSLGGLAVRTDTQYF. As DNA, the CDR3 is TGTGCCAGCAGCTTAGGGGGACTAGCGGTACGCACAGATACGCAGTATTTT.

V and J are TRBV4-1 and TRBJ2-5; 10 bases fit TRBD2. CDR1 and CDR2 from the germline V gene are MGHRA and YSYEKL. Losses at the gene ends were 1 base for V and 6 bases for J; bases not matched to a gene: 8. The CDR3 length is 16 residues. This CDR3 is CASSQVQLAGMKTQYF. CDR3 coding DNA: TGCGCCAGCAGCCAAGTCCAACTAGCGGGGATGAAGACCCAGTACTTC.

The CDR3 loop is CASSFLPGTGPFMQFF. The CDR3 nucleotides are TGTGCCAGCAGTTTTTTACCCGGGACAGGTCCCTTTATGCAGTTCTTC. The chain has TRBV27 and TRBJ2-1; 8 nucleotides align to TRBD1. With 3 bases clipped from V and 12 bases from J, the junction kept 16 bases outside the gene matches. CDR3 length: 16 amino acids. Germline V gene data show CDR1 as MNHEY and CDR2 as SMNVEV (reference sequence).

This clone was detected a few times. The genes are TRBV10-1 and TRBJ2-2, with D tentatively TRBD2 (6 bases). V lost 0 bases and J lost 0, with 8 bases in between. The CDR3 extends over 16 amino acids. CDR1 WNHNN and CDR2 SYGVQD come from the germline V gene (reference sequence). The CDR3 loop is CASSESGTANTGELFF. For the CDR3, the DNA is TGCGCCAGCAGTGAGTCCGGGACTGCGAACACCGGGGAGCTGTTTTTT.

J is TRBJ1-1 and V is TRBV19, with D possibly being TRBD1 (6 bases). This CDR3 has 16 residues. Trimming took off 4 bases at V and 0 bases at J, with 15 bases between the two ends. The germline V gene encodes CDR1 LNHDA and CDR2 SQIVND (reference sequence). The CDR3 region is CASSNSGATMNTEAFF. The DNA of the CDR3 is TGTGCCAGTAGTAATTCAGGGGCGACCATGAACACTGAAGCTTTCTTT.

The chain combines TRBV7-3 with TRBJ1-1, with a tentative D call TRBD1 (5 bases). Trimming pared 5 bases from V and 1 base from J, leaving 11 bases between. CDR3 length equals 14 residues. Germline CDR1 and CDR2: SGHTA and FQGTGA. CDR3 bases: TGTGCCAGCAGCCCCGGGGACTCGAACACTGAAGCTTTCTTT. It translates to CASSPGDSNTEAFF.